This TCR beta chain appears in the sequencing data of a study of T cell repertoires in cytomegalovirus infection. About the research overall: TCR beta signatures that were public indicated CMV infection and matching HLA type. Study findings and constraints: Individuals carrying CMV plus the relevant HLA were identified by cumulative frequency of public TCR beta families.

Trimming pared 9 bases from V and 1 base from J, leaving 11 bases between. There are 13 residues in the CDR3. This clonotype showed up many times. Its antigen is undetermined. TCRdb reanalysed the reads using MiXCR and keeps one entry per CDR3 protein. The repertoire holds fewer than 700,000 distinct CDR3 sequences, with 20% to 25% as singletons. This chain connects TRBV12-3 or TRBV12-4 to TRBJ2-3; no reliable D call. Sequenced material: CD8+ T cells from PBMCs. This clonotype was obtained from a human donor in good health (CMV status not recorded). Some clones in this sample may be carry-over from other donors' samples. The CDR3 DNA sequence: TGTGCCAGTGCTACGTGGGGCACAGATACGCAGTATTTT. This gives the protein CASATWGTDTQYF.